The 32 T cell receptor beta chains below were found in one sample sequenced in a study of T cell changes during pregnancy in multiple sclerosis (dated 2019 in TCRdb). The library was built by means of the immunoSEQ multiplex PCR assay. TCRdb retrieved this table from immuneACCESS and kept in-frame rearrangements only. Not all clones are present; in checked studies, unresolved V genes account for under half, and no reason is known for the remainder. This sample lists roughly 80,000 clones; approximately 93% were detected once. The top ten clonotypes cover approximately 2.4% of the sample. The sample was peripheral blood, taken in the second trimester of pregnancy. The receptors were gathered from a female donor with multiple sclerosis, enrolled in a pregnancy study.

V usage is TRBV11-3 and J usage is TRBJ2-1, with D possibly matching TRBD1 (5 bases). The CDR3 consists of 15 residues. Germline CDR1 SGHNT, CDR2 YENEEA. V was shortened by 0 bases and J by 4 bases, with 10 bases between the two germline ends. The CDR3 DNA reads TGTGCCAGCAGCTTAGAGCAGGGTCGGTACAATGAGCAGTTCTTC. It is translated as CASSLEQGRYNEQFF.

This chain links TRBV9 with TRBJ1-2; D not certain. The germline V and J ends were trimmed by 7 bases and 3 bases, with 7 bases remaining between them. Germline V CDR1 and CDR2: SGDLS, YYNGEE. This CDR3 is 11 amino acids long. DNA of the CDR3: TGTGCCAGCGAACGGGACTATGGCTACACCTTC. This gives the protein CASERDYGYTF.

This chain links TRBV2 with TRBJ2-5; weak D call: TRBD1 (6 bases). The CDR3 runs 12 residues. Trimming shortened V by 7 bases and J by 5 bases, and 11 bases separated the two germline ends. Germline V CDR1 and CDR2: SNHLY, FYNNEI. The CDR3 is CASISRGETQYF. Here the CDR3 DNA reads TGTGCCAGCATAAGTAGGGGGGAGACCCAGTACTTC.

The CDR3 reads CASSPGAAKCFF. CDR3 sequence (DNA): TGTGCCAGCAGCCCTGGGGCAGCCAAGTGTTTCTTT. The chain couples TRBV5-6 to TRBJ1-1; tentative D call: TRBD1 (5 bases). Per germline, CDR1 SGHDT and CDR2 YYEEEE. The V end was cut by 4 bases, the J end by 13 bases, with 17 bases between. This CDR3 region has 12 residues.

V gene TRBV9 combines with J gene TRBJ1-6; a possible D gene is TRBD1 (5 bases). The CDR3 runs 14 residues. Trimming removed 0 bases at V and 7 bases at J, with 8 bases between. The germline V gene encodes CDR1 SGDLS and CDR2 YYNGEE. CDR3 coding DNA: TGTGCCAGCAGCGTAGGGGGCGACAATTCACCCCTCCACTTT. This encodes CASSVGGDNSPLHF.

This chain links TRBV7-8 with TRBJ2-7, with a weak D call TRBD1 (5 bases). With 3 bases removed from V and 4 bases from J, the gap between germline ends came to 10 bases. Germline V gives CDR1 SGHVS, CDR2 FQNEAQ. This CDR3 region has 13 residues. CDR3 bases: TGTGCCAGCAGCTTTAGACAGCTATACGAGCAGTACTTC. Amino acid sequence: CASSFRQLYEQYF.

This clone occurred once. This sequence joins TRBV4-1 and TRBJ2-1; 16 bases align to TRBD2. Germline V gives CDR1 MGHRA, CDR2 YSYEKL. Trimming removed 4 bases from V and 7 bases from J; junction bases left unmatched: 4. The CDR3 runs to 16 residues. Here the CDR3 reads CASSPGTSGGVNEQFF. The CDR3 coding sequence is TGCGCCAGCAGCCCTGGGACTAGCGGGGGGGTGAATGAGCAGTTCTTC.

This clone was counted once. The rearrangement joins TRBV7-3 to TRBJ2-1; 8 positions match TRBD2. The germline gives CDR1 SGHTA, CDR2 FQGTGA. This CDR3 is 15 amino acids long. The J segment lost 8 bases and the V segment lost 2 bases, leaving 8 bases of the junction unmatched. The CDR3 loop reads CASSLGPGGAYEQFF. DNA of the CDR3: TGTGCCAGCAGCTTAGGTCCCGGGGGGGCCTATGAGCAGTTCTTC.

This clone was observed a few times. J is TRBJ1-1 and V is TRBV6-6; tentative D call: TRBD1 (5 bases). With 7 bases removed from V and 5 bases from J, the gap between germline ends came to 20 bases. CDR3 size: 15 residues. Looked up from germline, CDR1 is MNHNY and CDR2 is SVGAGI (reference sequence). This CDR3 reads CASITLLQGGTEAFF. The CDR3 DNA is TGTGCCAGCATAACCCTCCTCCAGGGAGGTACTGAAGCTTTCTTT.

The chain links TRBV27 to TRBJ2-1; tentative D call: TRBD2 (6 bases). Trimming left V 6 bases short and J 5 bases short, with 23 bases between. The germline CDR1 and CDR2 sequences are MNHEY and SMNVEV (reference sequence). This CDR3 contains 17 residues. The CDR3 nucleotides read TGTGCCAGCAGACCTATCCCCGCGGGACGAAACAACAATGAGCAGTTCTTC. Its protein product is CASRPIPAGRNNNEQFF.

This rearrangement joins TRBV5-1 to TRBJ2-1; 10 bases line up with TRBD2. CDR1 and CDR2 (germline): SGHRS, YFSETQ. V gave up 0 bases and J gave up 9 bases; unmatched junction bases: 6. This CDR3 is built from 15 residues. The CDR3 sequence: CASSLELAGVVEQFF. The CDR3 DNA is TGCGCCAGCAGCTTGGAGCTAGCGGGAGTTGTTGAGCAGTTCTTC.

The count of this clone is one. The chain joins TRBV6-1 to TRBJ2-7; TRBD2 is a possible D gene (7 bases). The CDR3 runs 12 residues. V lost 4 bases to trimming and J lost 6 bases, with 10 bases between them. The germline CDR1 and CDR2 sequences are MNHNS and SASEGT. CDR3 sequence (DNA): TGTGCCAGCAGTGGGGGGGGCGGCGAGCAGTACTTC. Translation: CASSGGGGEQYF.

The J gene is TRBJ1-1, the V gene TRBV6-4, with TRBD1 as a possible D gene (5 bases). The CDR3 contains 13 residues. Germline values: CDR1 MRHNA, CDR2 SNTAGT. Trimming cost V 4 bases and J 1 base, with 7 bases left between them. The CDR3 DNA reads TGTGCCAGCAGTGCCACAGGGAACACTGAAGCTTTCTTT. Amino acids: CASSATGNTEAFF.

This clone turned up a few times. The rearrangement uses TRBV4-1 and TRBJ1-2; 8 bases align to TRBD1. CDR3 length equals 16 residues. V lost 2 bases to trimming and J lost 2 bases; unmatched junction nucleotides: 7. Germline V gives CDR1 MGHRA, CDR2 YSYEKL. CDR3 sequence: CASSQPHRGANYGYTF. CDR3 DNA: TGCGCCAGCAGCCAACCGCACAGGGGGGCCAACTATGGCTACACCTTC.

The chain carries TRBV6-6 and TRBJ2-2; D gene ambiguous. Germline lookup yields CDR1 MNHNY and CDR2 SVGAGI (reference sequence). Trimming left V 6 bases short and J 5 bases short, with 7 bases between. This CDR3 comprises 12 residues. CDR3 region: CASSIVTGELFF. DNA for the CDR3: TGTGCCAGCAGCATAGTTACCGGGGAGCTGTTTTTT.

The CDR3: CASSLTPAGTGAPEAFF. As DNA, the CDR3 is TGTGCCAGCAGCTTAACGCCAGCCGGGACAGGGGCCCCTGAAGCTTTCTTT. The chain uses TRBV7-3 and TRBJ1-1, with TRBD1 matching over 10 bases. CDR1 and CDR2 (germline): SGHTA, FQGTGA. V was pared by 0 bases and J by 6 bases, with 10 bases of the junction left unmatched. CDR3 length: 17 amino acids. Full variable domain (rest looked up from reference TRBV7-3 and TRBJ1-1): GAGVSQTPSNKVTEKGKYVELRCDPISGHTALYWYRQSLGQGPEFLIYFQGTGAADDSGLPNDRFFAVRPEGSVSTLKIQRTERGDSAVYLCASSLTPAGTGAPEAFFGQGTRLTVV.

This chain uses TRBV7-9 with TRBJ1-1; weak D call: TRBD1 (6 bases). Germline-derived CDR1 and CDR2 are SEHNR and FQNEAQ (reference sequence). The germline V and J ends were trimmed by 5 bases and 6 bases, with 10 bases remaining between them. The CDR3 has 12 residues. The CDR3 here is CASSADSSEAFF. The CDR3 DNA follows: TGTGCCAGCAGCGCGGACAGTTCTGAAGCTTTCTTT.

This chain connects TRBV5-4 to TRBJ2-2; 8 nucleotides agree with TRBD2. This CDR3 contains 17 residues. J gave up 6 bases and V 2 bases, and 12 bases lay outside the gene matches. Germline CDR1 SGHNT, CDR2 YYREEE (reference sequence). The CDR3 spells CASSFRGPGLESGELFF. CDR3 bases: TGTGCCAGCAGCTTTCGAGGACCGGGACTAGAATCCGGGGAGCTGTTTTTT.

This clone appeared a single time. The chain combines TRBV7-3 with TRBJ2-1; 14 positions match TRBD2. This CDR3 region has 16 residues. Germline-derived CDR1 and CDR2 are SGHTA and FQGTGA. Trimming removed 2 bases from V and 5 bases from J; junction bases left unmatched: 2. CDR3 nucleotide sequence: TGTGCCAGCAGCTTAGGGGGACTAGCGGGGGACAATGAGCAGTTCTTC. Protein: CASSLGGLAGDNEQFF. The full variable domain, completed using reference TRBV7-3 and TRBJ2-1, is GAGVSQTPSNKVTEKGKYVELRCDPISGHTALYWYRQSLGQGPEFLIYFQGTGAADDSGLPNDRFFAVRPEGSVSTLKIQRTERGDSAVYLCASSLGGLAGDNEQFFGPGTRLTVL.

The rearrangement joins TRBV6-4 to TRBJ2-2; possible D gene TRBD1, 6 bases. CDR3 length: 14 amino acids. Trimming took off 10 bases at V and 5 bases at J, with 17 bases between the two ends. Looked up from germline, CDR1 is MRHNA and CDR2 is SNTAGT. CDR3 sequence: CATSLRGSTGELFF. CDR3 bases: TGTGCCACTTCCCTAAGGGGGAGTACCGGGGAGCTGTTTTTT.

This sequence joins TRBV18 and TRBJ2-2; the D is unclear. The CDR3 extends over 17 amino acids. V lost 2 bases to trimming and J lost 0 bases, with 13 bases between them. Germline CDR1 is KGHSH and CDR2 is LQKENI. This CDR3 reads CASSPIRVKTNTGELFF. CDR3 in DNA: TGTGCCAGCTCACCAATCCGGGTCAAGACGAACACCGGGGAGCTGTTTTTT.

This CDR3 reads CASSFSLTGSRMAQHF. The DNA of the CDR3 is TGTGCCAGCAGTTTTAGTCTTACAGGTAGCAGGATGGCCCAGCATTTT. V gene TRBV28 combines with J gene TRBJ1-5; D is perhaps TRBD1 (5 bases). V lost 3 bases and J 11 bases, leaving 23 bases between the germline ends. CDR1 is MDHEN and CDR2 is SYDVKM in the germline V gene. The CDR3 length is 16 residues.

The chain combines TRBV9 with TRBJ2-7; TRBD1 might be the D (6 bases). The CDR3 runs 14 residues. Between the trimmed V and J ends, which lost 5 bases and 2 bases, there was a span of 14 bases. Germline lookup yields CDR1 SGDLS and CDR2 YYNGEE. CDR3 in DNA: TGTGCCAGCAGTCCTGAGCACAGGGCCTACGAGCAGTACTTC. Its protein product is CASSPEHRAYEQYF.

The chain uses TRBV9 and TRBJ2-3; 7 nucleotides line up with TRBD2. CDR1 SGDLS and CDR2 YYNGEE come from the germline V gene. This CDR3 spans 15 amino acids. V lost 4 bases to trimming and J lost 1 base; unmatched junction nucleotides: 6. CDR3 sequence: CASSSRGTGTDTQYF. CDR3 nucleotide sequence: TGTGCCAGCAGCTCGCGGGGGACTGGCACAGATACGCAGTATTTT.

V is TRBV19 and J is TRBJ2-1; tentative D call: TRBD2 (7 bases). The CDR3 has 14 amino acids. Germline CDR1 LNHDA, CDR2 SQIVND (reference sequence). With 1 base removed from V and 8 bases from J, the gap between germline ends came to 12 bases. The CDR3 sequence is CASSIGAGAHEQFF. The DNA of the CDR3 is TGTGCCAGTAGTATAGGCGCGGGGGCCCATGAGCAGTTCTTC.

The CDR3 DNA is TGTGCCAGTAGTATGACAGGGTGGGTGAACACTGAAGCTTTCTTT. Its protein is CASSMTGWVNTEAFF. J is TRBJ1-1 and V is TRBV19, with TRBD1 matching over 7 bases. Germline loops: CDR1 LNHDA, CDR2 SQIVND (reference sequence). This CDR3 spans 15 amino acids. Germline trimming cut 3 bases from V and 0 bases from J; bases unmatched to any gene: 4.

V gene TRBV13 combines with J gene TRBJ1-5, with a tentative D call TRBD1 (5 bases). CDR1 PRHDT and CDR2 FYEKMQ come from the germline V gene (reference sequence). The CDR3 covers 13 residues. V was pared by 6 bases and J by 2 bases, with 8 bases between. The CDR3 nucleotides are TGTGCCAGCAGTAAGGGGCGCAATCAGCCCCAGCATTTT. This gives the protein CASSKGRNQPQHF.

The V call is TRBV10-3, the J call TRBJ2-1; TRBD1 agrees at 8 bases. The CDR3 has 18 residues. The junction had 11 bases not matched to a gene; V was cut back by 0 bases and J by 4 bases. Germline V lookup: CDR1 ENHRY, CDR2 SYGVKD. The CDR3 DNA sequence: TGTGCCATCAGTGAGTCCTGGCTAGGCAGGGGGCTTTACAATGAGCAGTTCTTC. It translates to CAISESWLGRGLYNEQFF.

The chain combines TRBV19 with TRBJ2-7, with TRBD2 as a possible D gene (6 bases). Per germline, CDR1 LNHDA and CDR2 SQIVND (reference sequence). V was trimmed by 5 bases and J by 0 bases, leaving 14 bases between them. The CDR3 has 15 residues. The CDR3 protein is CASSRSGRGSYEQYF. The CDR3 coding sequence is TGTGCCAGTAGTCGGTCCGGGCGGGGCTCCTACGAGCAGTACTTC.

The V and J genes are TRBV14 and TRBJ2-2; D is uncertain. Trimming took 5 bases from V and 7 from J, leaving 14 bases between them. The germline CDR1 and CDR2 sequences are SGHDN and FVKESK. The CDR3 is made up of 14 amino acids. The CDR3 is CASSEKQCFGELFF. The CDR3 nucleotides are TGTGCCAGCAGCGAAAAACAGTGTTTCGGGGAGCTGTTTTTT.

The chain joins TRBV13 to TRBJ2-5; TRBD2 matches 8 bases. This CDR3 region has 14 residues. V was pared by 7 bases and J by 6 bases, with 10 bases of the junction left unmatched. Germline lookup yields CDR1 PRHDT and CDR2 FYEKMQ (reference sequence). The CDR3 bases are TGTGCCAGCAATCAGCGGGGGCCCGGGAAGACCCAGTACTTC. Translating it yields CASNQRGPGKTQYF.

The chain employs TRBV30 and TRBJ1-2; maybe TRBD1 (6 bases). V was trimmed by 1 base and J by 0 bases, leaving 12 bases between them. Germline values: CDR1 GTSNPN, CDR2 SVGIG (reference sequence). This CDR3 contains 15 residues. The CDR3 region has the DNA TGTGCCTGGAGTGCGAGACAGGACACTAACTATGGCTACACCTTC. This translates into CAWSARQDTNYGYTF. Combining the CDR3 with reference TRBV30 and TRBJ1-2 gives the whole variable domain SQTIHQWPATLVQPVGSPLSLECTVEGTSNPNLYWYRQAAGRGLQLLFYSVGIGQISSEVPQNLSASRPQDRQFILSSKKLLLSDSGFYLCAWSARQDTNYGYTFGSGTRLTVV.